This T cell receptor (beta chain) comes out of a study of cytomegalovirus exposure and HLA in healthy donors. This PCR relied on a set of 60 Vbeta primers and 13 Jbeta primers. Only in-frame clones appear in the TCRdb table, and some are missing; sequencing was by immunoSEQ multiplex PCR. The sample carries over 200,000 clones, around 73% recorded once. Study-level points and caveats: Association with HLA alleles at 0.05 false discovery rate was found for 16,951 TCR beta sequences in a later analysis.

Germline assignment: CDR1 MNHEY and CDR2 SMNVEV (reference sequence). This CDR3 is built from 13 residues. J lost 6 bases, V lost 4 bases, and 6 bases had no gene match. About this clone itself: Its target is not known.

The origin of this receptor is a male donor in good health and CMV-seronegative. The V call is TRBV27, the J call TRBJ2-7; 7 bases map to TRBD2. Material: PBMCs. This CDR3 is CASSWTRGSEQYF. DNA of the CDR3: TGTGCCAGCAGTTGGACTAGAGGGAGCGAGCAGTACTTC.